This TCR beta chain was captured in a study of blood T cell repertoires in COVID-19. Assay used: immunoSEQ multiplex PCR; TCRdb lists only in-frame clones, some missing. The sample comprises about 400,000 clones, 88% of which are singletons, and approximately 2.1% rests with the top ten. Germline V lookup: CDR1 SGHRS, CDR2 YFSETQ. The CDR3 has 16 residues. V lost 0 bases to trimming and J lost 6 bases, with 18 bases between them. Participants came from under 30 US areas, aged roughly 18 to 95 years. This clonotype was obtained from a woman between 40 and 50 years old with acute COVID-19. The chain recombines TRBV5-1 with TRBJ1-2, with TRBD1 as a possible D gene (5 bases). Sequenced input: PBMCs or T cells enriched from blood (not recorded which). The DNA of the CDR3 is TGCGCCAGCAGCTTGGATTGGGGAACTGGGGGGAATGGCTACACCTTC. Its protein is CASSLDWGTGGNGYTF.